The 23 T cell receptor beta chains presented below share a single source sample, sequenced in a study of tumor-infiltrating lymphocytes in glioblastoma multiforme. Multiple V-beta primers and a C-beta primer amplified TCRB from RNA. TCRdb used MiXCR to reprocess the multiplex PCR reads, holding one entry per CDR3 protein. Among nearly 15,000 distinct CDR3 sequences listed, 60% to 75% were seen once. The sample comprised brain tumor tissue. These receptors originate from a male donor with glioblastoma.

This chain links TRBV11-2 with TRBJ2-1; 9 bases fit TRBD2. The CDR3 runs 15 residues. The J segment lost 5 bases and the V segment lost 5 bases, leaving 7 bases of the junction unmatched. Germline V gene sequence: CDR1 SGHAT, CDR2 FQNNGV. The CDR3 spells CASSPELAGDNEQFF. The CDR3 DNA reads as TGTGCCAGCAGCCCTGAATTAGCGGGGGACAATGAGCAGTTCTTC.

This sequence joins TRBV4-2 and TRBJ1-4; TRBD1 matches at 7 bases. With V trimmed by 0 bases and J by 8 bases, 6 bases remained unmatched. The CDR3 spans 15 residues. The germline CDR1 and CDR2 sequences are LGHNA and YNFKEQ. This chain's CDR3 is CASSQDDRVDEKLFF. CDR3 coding DNA: TGTGCCAGCAGCCAAGATGACAGGGTAGACGAAAAACTGTTTTTT.

V gene TRBV20-1 combines with J gene TRBJ1-6, with TRBD1 as a possible D gene (6 bases). Trimming cost V 4 bases and J 4 bases, with 14 bases left between them. Germline V gene data show CDR1 as DFQATT and CDR2 as SNEGSKA (reference sequence). This CDR3 has 15 residues. Here the CDR3 DNA reads TGCAGTGCTAAAAACAGGGCGGGATATAATTCACCCCTCCACTTT. It translates to CSAKNRAGYNSPLHF.

This chain uses TRBV11-2 with TRBJ1-5; maybe TRBD1 (5 bases). V shed 6 bases and J shed 7 bases, with 13 bases lying between them. From germline, CDR1 is SGHAT and CDR2 FQNNGV. The CDR3 consists of 13 residues. For the CDR3, the DNA is TGTGCCAGCAGTATGGGGGGGACCCAGCCCCAGCATTTT. This sequence encodes CASSMGGTQPQHF.

The chain employs TRBV29-1 and TRBJ1-3, with D unresolved. Trimming stripped 4 bases from V and 8 bases from J, with 9 bases between. Germline V lookup: CDR1 SQVTM, CDR2 ANQGSEA. There are 11 residues in the CDR3. This chain's CDR3 is CSVGFRDTIYF. The CDR3 DNA is TGCAGCGTTGGCTTTAGAGACACCATATATTTT. Complete variable domain (other parts from reference TRBV29-1 and TRBJ1-3): SAVISQKPSRDICQRGTSLTIQCQVDSQVTMMFWYRQQPGQSLTLIATANQGSEATYESGFVIDKFPISRPNLTFSTLTVSNMSPEDSSIYLCSVGFRDTIYFGEGSWLTVV.

The rearrangement links TRBV29-1 to TRBJ2-1; D may be TRBD1 (5 bases). The germline gives CDR1 SQVTM, CDR2 ANQGSEA. The V end was cut by 5 bases, the J end by 5 bases, with 10 bases between. This CDR3 spans 12 amino acids. Here the CDR3 reads CSVPTGNNEQFF. CDR3 DNA sequence: TGCAGCGTTCCTACAGGAAACAATGAGCAGTTCTTC.

Regarding this clonotype: The junction departs from germline at one end; a sequencing error may be responsible. The rearrangement links TRBV20-1 to TRBJ1-6; TRBD1 aligns across 7 bases. Germline-derived CDR1 and CDR2 are DFQATT and SNEGSKA (reference sequence). The CDR3 length is 14 residues. CDR3 nucleotides: TGCAGTGCGCACGGACAGGTCTATGACTCACCCCTCCACTTC. Its protein is CSAHGQVYDSPLHF.

Concerning this clonotype itself: This could be a read error, since a much larger clone is one nucleotide away. DNA for the CDR3: TGTGCCAGCAGTAGACAGGGCACCGGGGAGCTGTTTTTT. This gives the protein CASSRQGTGELFF. The chain joins TRBV6-2 or TRBV6-3 to TRBJ2-2, with 7 positions matching TRBD1. Trimming removed 5 bases from V and 4 bases from J; junction bases left unmatched: 1. Germline assignment: CDR1 MNHEY and CDR2 SVGEGT. The CDR3 loop spans 13 amino acids.

The V call is TRBV11-2, the J call TRBJ1-4; D remains ambiguous. Per the germline V gene, CDR1 is SGHAT and CDR2 is FQNNGV. Trimming pared 2 bases from V and 4 bases from J, leaving 23 bases between. This CDR3 is built from 19 residues. The CDR3 bases are TGTGCCAGCAGCTTAATCAAAACTGGTCTGATTGGGCTTAATGAAAAACTGTTTTTT. Protein product: CASSLIKTGLIGLNEKLFF.

V gene TRBV5-1 combines with J gene TRBJ2-3; D is unresolved. The CDR3 extends over 14 amino acids. CDR1 SGHRS and CDR2 YFSETQ come from the germline V gene. Trimming took 9 bases from V and 2 from J, leaving 16 bases between them. The CDR3: CANSQDRHTDTQYF. The CDR3 region has the DNA TGCGCCAATAGCCAGGATCGACACACAGATACGCAGTATTTT.

In the case of this clonotype: At one boundary the junction diverges from the germline segment, which might be a read error. J is TRBJ1-6 and V is TRBV5-6; a weak D match, TRBD1 (6 bases). CDR3 length: 18 amino acids. Germline CDR1 and CDR2: SGHDT and YYEEEE. The CDR3 nucleotides read TGTGCCAGCAGCCACAATGGGGGCTCGAGCTCCTATAGTTCACCCCTCCACTTT. It translates to CASSHNGGSSSYSSPLHF.

Of note for this clonotype: At one end, the junction sequence differs from germline, possibly due to a read error. The chain couples TRBV30 to TRBJ2-1, with D possibly called TRBD1 or TRBD2 (6 bases each). This CDR3 spans 15 amino acids. Germline lookup yields CDR1 GTSNPN and CDR2 SVGIG (reference sequence). Here the CDR3 reads CALCPPGGRYNEQFF. CDR3 bases: TGTGCCTTGTGTCCCCCCGGGGGCAGATACAATGAGCAGTTCTTT.

The rearrangement links TRBV11-3 to TRBJ2-1; the D gene is possibly TRBD1 (5 bases). With 0 bases removed from V and 4 bases from J, the gap between germline ends came to 7 bases. There are 14 residues in the CDR3. From germline, CDR1 is SGHNT and CDR2 YENEEA. The CDR3 protein is CASSLDSGYNEQFF. Written as DNA, the CDR3 is TGTGCCAGCAGCTTAGACTCAGGGTACAATGAGCAGTTCTTC. Based on the CDR3 plus reference TRBV11-3 and TRBJ2-1, the full variable domain is EAGVVQSPRYKIIEKKQPVAFWCNPISGHNTLYWYLQNLGQGPELLIRYENEEAVDDSQLPKDRFSAERLKGVDSTLKIQPAELGDSAVYLCASSLDSGYNEQFFGPGTRLTVL.

In DNA, the CDR3 is TGTGCCAGGAGTCGGACAGGGAACCAGCCCCAGCATTTT. This gives the protein CARSRTGNQPQHF. V is TRBV6-5 and J is TRBJ1-5; 8 bases match TRBD1. With 9 bases clipped from V and 7 bases from J, the junction kept 8 bases outside the gene matches. There are 13 residues in the CDR3. Germline-derived CDR1 and CDR2 are MNHEY and SVGAGI.

Many counts were recorded for this clonotype. The chain links TRBV4-3 to TRBJ2-7; tentatively, D is TRBD1 or TRBD2 (5 bases each). V lost 1 base to trimming and J lost 3 bases, with 13 bases between them. The CDR3 length is 15 residues. The germline V gene has CDR1 LGHNA and CDR2 YSLEER. CDR3 region: CASSQGRRAGYEQYF. The CDR3 DNA sequence: TGCGCCAGCAGCCAAGGGCGCAGGGCGGGCTACGAGCAGTACTTC.

The rearrangement links TRBV6-5 to TRBJ1-1, with TRBD1 identical over 8 bases. Losses at the gene ends were 4 bases for V and 14 bases for J; bases not matched to a gene: 9. The length of the CDR3 is 12 residues. Germline V gene lookup returns CDR1 MNHEY and CDR2 SVGAGI. The CDR3 nucleotides are TGTGCCAGCAGTTTGACAGGGGCGGGGGCCTTCTTT. The encoded protein is CASSLTGAGAFF.

The sample holds many counts of this clonotype. This chain links TRBV10-2 with TRBJ2-7; D unclear. Deletions cut 0 bases from V and 9 bases from J, with 6 bases between. This CDR3 is built from 11 residues. Germline lookup yields CDR1 WSHSY and CDR2 SAAADI. CDR3 in DNA: TGCGCCAGCAGTGAGTCGGGTACGCAGTACTTC. Its protein is CASSESGTQYF.

This clonotype has just a few counts. The chain links TRBV4-1 to TRBJ2-5; D may be TRBD1 or TRBD2 (5 bases each). V shed 3 bases and J shed 4 bases, with 21 bases lying between them. Looked up from germline, CDR1 is MGHRA and CDR2 is YSYEKL. The CDR3 has 17 residues. CDR3 DNA: TGCGCCAGCAGCCACATAGAGGGCTTCGGGACGGGAGAGACCCAGTACTTC. Amino acid sequence: CASSHIEGFGTGETQYF.

This clonotype occurred once. The rearrangement joins TRBV29-1 to TRBJ1-1; D ambiguous. The length of the CDR3 is 14 residues. Looked up from germline, CDR1 is SQVTM and CDR2 is ANQGSEA. Trimming stripped 5 bases from V and 5 bases from J, with 18 bases between. The CDR3 spells CSVQAGMEQTEAFF. The CDR3 DNA is TGCAGCGTTCAAGCTGGAATGGAGCAGACTGAAGCTTTCTTT.

V usage is TRBV29-1 and J usage is TRBJ2-1, with 9 bases identical to TRBD1. This CDR3 region has 11 residues. The germline V gene has CDR1 SQVTM and CDR2 ANQGSEA. For the CDR3, the DNA is TGCATTTCGGGACAGGGCAATGAGCAGTTCTTC. Protein sequence: CISGQGNEQFF.

Of note for this clonotype: A much larger clone lies one base from this, so it may be a read error. This chain joins TRBV19 and TRBJ1-1, with TRBD1 matching over 7 bases. The V gene's germline CDR1 is LNHDA and CDR2 SQIVND (reference sequence). This CDR3 is 14 amino acids long. CDR3 loop: CVSSPGQIGAEAFF. The CDR3 nucleotides read TGTGTCAGTAGTCCGGGACAGATCGGGGCTGAAGCTTTCTTT. Variable domain in full (rest from reference TRBV19 and TRBJ1-1): DGGITQSPKYLFRKEGQNVTLSCEQNLNHDAMYWYRQDPGQGLRLIYYSQIVNDFQKGDIAEGYSVSREKKESFPLTVTSAQKNPTAFYLCVSSPGQIGAEAFFGQGTRLTVV.

Here the CDR3 DNA reads TGTGCCATCAGTGAGTCGGCCCCAGGGGAAGATGGCTACACCTTC. It encodes CAISESAPGEDGYTF. The V gene is TRBV10-3, the J gene TRBJ1-2, with a weak D call TRBD1 (6 bases). This CDR3 has 15 amino acids. Trimming removed 0 bases from V and 6 bases from J, with 14 bases in between. In germline, CDR1 is ENHRY, CDR2 SYGVKD.

In its sample, this clonotype was seen a few times. This chain uses TRBV20-1 with TRBJ1-6; D uncertain. This CDR3 has 15 residues. Trimming took off 2 bases at V and 5 bases at J, with 13 bases between the two ends. Germline-derived CDR1 and CDR2 are DFQATT and SNEGSKA (reference sequence). CDR3 in amino acids: CSARSLTADNSPLHF. Written as DNA, the CDR3 is TGCAGTGCTAGATCTCTGACGGCCGATAATTCACCCCTCCACTTT.